Each of the 7 T cell receptor beta chains below was sequenced from the same sample in a study of shared clonotypes between healthy human individuals. Clones were read by immunoSEQ multiplex PCR, and TCRdb kept only the in-frame ones, dropping some. The top ten hold around 0.15% of the sample, which has about 2,500,000 clones, roughly nine tenths seen once. The specimen sequenced was naive CD4+ T cells sorted from blood. As to subset: CD45RA+ positively selected. All receptors come from a man younger than 35 in good health.

This chain joins TRBV6-5 and TRBJ2-7; no clear D gene. Trimming removed 5 bases at V and 4 bases at J, with 15 bases between. Looked up from germline, CDR1 is MNHEY and CDR2 is SVGAGI. The CDR3 contains 14 residues. The CDR3 is CASSTHPQGYEQYF. CDR3 bases: TGTGCCAGCAGTACACACCCACAAGGATACGAGCAGTACTTC.

The gene calls are TRBV7-2 and TRBJ2-1; possible D gene TRBD2, 5 bases. V was clipped by 4 bases and J by 5 bases, with 21 bases between them. Germline V gene data show CDR1 as SGHTA and CDR2 as FQGNSA. This CDR3 spans 17 amino acids. The CDR3 loop reads CASSSARTALPNNEQFF. The CDR3 region has the DNA TGTGCCAGCAGCTCAGCGAGGACTGCTCTCCCGAACAATGAGCAGTTCTTC.

The J gene is TRBJ1-4, the V gene TRBV5-1; no definite D call. V shed 1 base and J shed 6 bases, with 13 bases lying between them. The germline V gene encodes CDR1 SGHRS and CDR2 YFSETQ. This CDR3 has 15 residues. The CDR3 here is CASSLLPGADEKLFF. Written as DNA, the CDR3 is TGCGCCAGCAGCTTGCTCCCAGGCGCAGATGAAAAACTGTTTTTT.

The chain combines TRBV5-1 with TRBJ1-3; 11 nucleotides agree with TRBD1. The germline V gene encodes CDR1 SGHRS and CDR2 YFSETQ. The CDR3 has 15 residues. Trimming removed 4 bases from V and 3 bases from J; junction bases left unmatched: 3. The CDR3 DNA reads TGCGCCAGCAGCCCGGGACAGGGGGTTGGAAACACCATATATTTT. This sequence encodes CASSPGQGVGNTIYF.

The CDR3 DNA sequence: TGTGCCACCAGCTTTGGGGTAGATACGCAGTATTTT. It translates to CATSFGVDTQYF. The V and J genes are TRBV15 and TRBJ2-3; D is unresolved. V lost 5 bases, J lost 5 bases, and 8 bases lay in between. The V gene's germline CDR1 is LNHNV and CDR2 YYDKDF (reference sequence). The CDR3 spans 12 residues.

The chain uses TRBV9 and TRBJ1-2; D is uncertain. V dropped 0 bases and J dropped 2 bases, with 8 bases sitting between them. The CDR3 is 14 residues long. The germline CDR1 and CDR2 sequences are SGDLS and YYNGEE. The CDR3 region is CASSVVAGNYGYTF. The CDR3, as DNA: TGTGCCAGCAGCGTAGTTGCAGGAAACTATGGCTACACCTTC.

This chain uses TRBV5-5 with TRBJ2-3; 10 nucleotides match TRBD2. The germline V gene has CDR1 SGHKS and CDR2 YYEKEE (reference sequence). This CDR3 comprises 16 residues. V was clipped by 2 bases and J by 2 bases; unmatched bases: 5. This CDR3 is CASSFSGGTYTDTQYF. Written as DNA, the CDR3 is TGTGCCAGCAGCTTTAGCGGGGGGACCTACACAGATACGCAGTATTTT. Based on the CDR3 plus reference TRBV5-5 and TRBJ2-3, the full variable domain is DAGVTQSPTHLIKTRGQQVTLRCSPISGHKSVSWYQQVLGQGPQFIFQYYEKEERGRGNFPDRFSARQFPNYSSELNVNALLLGDSALYLCASSFSGGTYTDTQYFGPGTRLTVL.